These 25 T cell receptor beta chains share one sample of origin, sequenced in a study of long-term antiretroviral therapy in people with HIV. Samples were assayed with immunoSEQ v3.0 at survey level. TCRdb's table, derived via immunoSEQ multiplex PCR, lists solely in-frame clones and lacks some. The sample consists of about 39,000 clones, approximately 86% of them appearing once. This sample comprised unsorted PBMCs, obtained just before starting antiretroviral therapy. The receptor source for this set is a woman between 18 and 29 years old with HIV.

This clone has a single count. CDR3 in amino acids: CASVQGARYEQYF. CDR3 sequence (DNA): TGTGCCAGCGTACAGGGGGCACGCTACGAGCAGTACTTC. This chain links TRBV6-1 with TRBJ2-7; 9 nucleotides agree with TRBD1. The CDR3 runs to 13 residues. Trimming removed 8 bases from V and 3 bases from J; junction bases left unmatched: 5. Germline V gene sequence: CDR1 MNHNS, CDR2 SASEGT.

The chain uses TRBV13 and TRBJ2-4; TRBD2 might be the D (5 bases). The germline CDR1 and CDR2 sequences are PRHDT and FYEKMQ (reference sequence). Trimming took off 1 base at V and 2 bases at J, with 12 bases between the two ends. The CDR3 consists of 16 residues. The CDR3 bases are TGTGCCAGCAGCTTAGAATCCGGGGAGTCCAAAAACATTCAGTACTTC. This gives the protein CASSLESGESKNIQYF.

This chain joins TRBV5-1 and TRBJ2-1; D is unresolved. The V end lost 0 bases, the J end lost 10 bases, and 5 bases lay between the germline ends. The CDR3 extends over 11 amino acids. From germline, CDR1 is SGHRS and CDR2 YFSETQ. The CDR3 region is CASSLVGEQFF. For the CDR3, the DNA is TGCGCCAGCAGCTTGGTTGGGGAGCAGTTCTTC.

The chain couples TRBV7-3 to TRBJ1-1; D unclear. The germline V gene has CDR1 SGHTA and CDR2 FQGTGA. The V gene lost 2 bases and the J gene lost 1 base, with 11 bases spanning the gap. The CDR3 spans 15 residues. In DNA, the CDR3 is TGTGCCAGCAGCTTAGAGGCAGTCGCGAACACTGAAGCTTTCTTT. This codes for CASSLEAVANTEAFF.

The chain recombines TRBV4-2 with TRBJ2-1; 11 bases align to TRBD2. There are 15 residues in the CDR3. Trimming cost V 2 bases and J 6 bases; bases outside gene matches: 3. The V gene's germline CDR1 is LGHNA and CDR2 YNFKEQ. CDR3 amino acids: CASSQLAGGVNEQFF. The CDR3, as DNA: TGTGCCAGCAGCCAACTAGCGGGAGGAGTCAATGAGCAGTTCTTC.

The genes are TRBV5-6 and TRBJ2-4; the D gene is possibly TRBD2 (6 bases). Germline V gene lookup returns CDR1 SGHDT and CDR2 YYEEEE. V was shortened by 3 bases and J by 0 bases, with 13 bases between the two germline ends. The CDR3 is 16 amino acids. Here the CDR3 DNA reads TGTGCCAGCAGCTCGGAGGGCTTCCTAGCCAAAAACATTCAGTACTTC. Translated: CASSSEGFLAKNIQYF.

This chain uses TRBV19 with TRBJ1-3, with D unclear. Germline V gene sequence: CDR1 LNHDA, CDR2 SQIVND (reference sequence). The CDR3 covers 13 residues. The V gene lost 4 bases and the J gene lost 1 base, with 5 bases spanning the gap. The CDR3 protein is CASSTASGNTIYF. Written as DNA, the CDR3 is TGTGCCAGTAGTACGGCTTCTGGAAACACCATATATTTT.

The chain carries TRBV15 and TRBJ1-1; 12 bases are a match to TRBD1. CDR1 LNHNV and CDR2 YYDKDF come from the germline V gene (reference sequence). This CDR3 comprises 15 residues. Trimming removed 5 bases from V and 4 bases from J; junction bases left unmatched: 5. The DNA for the CDR3 is TGTGCCACCAGCGGGGGGGACAGGGGGCTCACTGAAGCTTTCTTT. Protein product: CATSGGDRGLTEAFF.

The chain recombines TRBV5-1 with TRBJ2-7; unclear D gene. Germline loops: CDR1 SGHRS, CDR2 YFSETQ. This CDR3 spans 15 amino acids. V was cut by 0 bases and J by 0 bases, with 10 bases left in between. The CDR3, as DNA: TGCGCCAGCAGCTTGGGTCCATGGAGCTCCTACGAGCAGTACTTC. Translated, it gives CASSLGPWSSYEQYF.

The J gene is TRBJ2-3, the V gene TRBV18; 7 nucleotides match TRBD1. V trimming: 5 bases; J trimming: 8 bases; junction bases outside the gene matches: 13. CDR1 KGHSH and CDR2 LQKENI come from the germline V gene. This CDR3 spans 15 amino acids. In DNA, the CDR3 is TGTGCCAGCTCATCCACGACAGGGAGTGGGGCTACGCAGTATTTT. Its translation is CASSSTTGSGATQYF. Full variable domain (outside the CDR3, taken from reference TRBV18 and TRBJ2-3): NAGVMQNPRHLVRRRGQEARLRCSPMKGHSHVYWYRQLPEEGLKFMVYLQKENIIDESGMPKERFSAEFPKEGPSILRIQQVVRGDSAAYFCASSSTTGSGATQYFGPGTRLTVL.

The chain employs TRBV20-1 and TRBJ2-5; 7 nucleotides match TRBD1. Germline loops: CDR1 DFQATT, CDR2 SNEGSKA (reference sequence). The CDR3 spans 11 residues. V dropped 5 bases and J dropped 4; count of bases not matched to a gene: 1. CDR3 loop: CSASGGETQYF. CDR3 in DNA: TGCAGTGCTTCAGGGGGAGAGACCCAGTACTTC.

The chain has TRBV5-1 and TRBJ2-5, with 9 bases lining up with TRBD1. The germline gives CDR1 SGHRS, CDR2 YFSETQ. CDR3 length equals 16 residues. V lost 4 bases, J lost 4 bases, and 11 bases stayed unmatched. The CDR3 DNA is TGCGCCAGCAGCAAGGGACAGGGCAATCTCGGAGAGACCCAGTACTTC. This sequence encodes CASSKGQGNLGETQYF.

J is TRBJ2-2 and V is TRBV6-6; possible D gene TRBD1, 6 bases. The CDR3 is 14 residues long. Germline CDR1 and CDR2: MNHNY and SVGAGI (reference sequence). V gave up 2 bases and J gave up 7 bases, with 11 bases separating them. The CDR3 coding sequence is TGTGCCAGCAGTTACACAGGGCGGGTCGGGGAGCTGTTTTTT. Translating it yields CASSYTGRVGELFF.

This chain links TRBV6-1 with TRBJ2-7; 8 bases agree with TRBD1. This CDR3 has 15 residues. V shed 0 bases and J 4 bases; nucleotides not matched to a gene: 5. The germline V gene encodes CDR1 MNHNS and CDR2 SASEGT. In DNA form, the CDR3 reads TGTGCCAGCAGTGAAGCGGAGACAGGGGTATACGAGCAGTACTTC. This codes for CASSEAETGVYEQYF.

CDR3 loop: CASRSNVPFPGDYEQYF. In DNA, the CDR3 is TGTGCCAGCAGATCTAACGTCCCCTTTCCGGGGGACTACGAGCAGTACTTC. V gene TRBV28 combines with J gene TRBJ2-7; D might be TRBD2 (6 bases). Germline CDR1 reads MDHEN; CDR2 reads SYDVKM. Trimming took off 6 bases at V and 3 bases at J, with 24 bases between the two ends. This CDR3 comprises 17 residues.

The V and J genes are TRBV7-9 and TRBJ2-7; D is possibly TRBD1 (6 bases). Germline V gene sequence: CDR1 SEHNR, CDR2 FQNEAQ (reference sequence). There are 15 residues in the CDR3. Between the trimmed V and J ends, which lost 5 bases and 3 bases, there was a span of 17 bases. As DNA, the CDR3 is TGTGCCAGCAGCGACAGGAATAGTCCCTACTACGAGCAGTACTTC. Translated, it gives CASSDRNSPYYEQYF.

This clone showed up just a few times. The chain employs TRBV19 and TRBJ2-7; D tentatively reads TRBD1 or TRBD2 (5 bases each). Deletions cut 6 bases from V and 5 bases from J, with 23 bases between. There are 16 residues in the CDR3. Per germline, CDR1 LNHDA and CDR2 SQIVND (reference sequence). CDR3 nucleotides: TGTGCCAGTAGCCAGAGGGTAGGGAACGGGGCCCACGAGCAGTACTTC. It codes for CASSQRVGNGAHEQYF.

This rearrangement joins TRBV6-6 to TRBJ2-2, with D perhaps assigned TRBD1 or TRBD2 (5 bases each). There are 15 residues in the CDR3. The germline V gene has CDR1 MNHNY and CDR2 SVGAGI (reference sequence). V was pared by 4 bases and J by 3 bases, with 12 bases between. CDR3 coding DNA: TGTGCCAGCAGTTGGGGGAACTTACACACCGGGGAGCTGTTTTTT. Encoded protein: CASSWGNLHTGELFF.

The chain links TRBV4-3 to TRBJ2-7; the D gene is possibly TRBD1 (8 bases). This CDR3 has 15 amino acids. From germline, CDR1 is LGHNA and CDR2 YSLEER. The V gene lost 4 bases and the J gene lost 3 bases, with 16 bases spanning the gap. The CDR3 nucleotides read TGCGCCAGCAGCCGCGGGACAGGCGGGGGCTACGAGCAGTACTTC. This gives the protein CASSRGTGGGYEQYF.

The V and J genes are TRBV7-2 and TRBJ2-4; 10 bases match TRBD2. Germline V gives CDR1 SGHTA, CDR2 FQGNSA. With 2 bases clipped from V and 5 bases from J, the junction kept 6 bases outside the gene matches. The CDR3 is 16 amino acids. The CDR3 DNA sequence: TGTGCCAGCAGCTTACGTAGCGGGAGGAGGGAAAACATTCAGTACTTC. Protein sequence: CASSLRSGRRENIQYF. Variable domain in full (rest from reference TRBV7-2 and TRBJ2-4): GAGVSQSPSNKVTEKGKDVELRCDPISGHTALYWYRQSLGQGLEFLIYFQGNSAPDKSGLPSDRFSAERTGGSVSTLTIQRTQQEDSAVYLCASSLRSGRRENIQYFGAGTRLSVL.

The chain carries TRBV15 and TRBJ2-7; 7 nucleotides align to TRBD2. The V gene's germline CDR1 is LNHNV and CDR2 YYDKDF (reference sequence). The CDR3 contains 15 residues. Trimming cost V 0 bases and J 4 bases; bases outside gene matches: 6. The CDR3 here is CATSREMDGGYEQYF. The DNA for the CDR3 is TGTGCCACCAGCAGAGAAATGGACGGGGGGTACGAGCAGTACTTC.

The chain carries TRBV6-4 and TRBJ2-7, with 11 bases identical to TRBD2. The V segment lost 4 bases and the J segment 5 bases; nucleotides outside the gene matches: 7. The CDR3 loop spans 15 amino acids. Germline CDR1 and CDR2: MRHNA and SNTAGT. The CDR3 DNA sequence: TGTGCCAGCAGTGCAACTAGCGGGAGTTCCAACGAGCAGTACTTC. The encoded protein is CASSATSGSSNEQYF.

This clone occurred once. This chain joins TRBV18 and TRBJ1-1, with 7 nucleotides matching TRBD1. V lost 4 bases to trimming and J lost 4 bases; unmatched junction nucleotides: 6. This CDR3 has 14 residues. CDR1 and CDR2 (germline): KGHSH, LQKENI. For the CDR3, the DNA is TGTGCCAGCTCACAGGGGGCTGAGGGCACTGAAGCTTTCTTT. This translates into CASSQGAEGTEAFF.

This chain uses TRBV5-1 with TRBJ2-4, with D perhaps matching TRBD2 (6 bases). Trimming shortened V by 4 bases and J by 6 bases, and 17 bases separated the two germline ends. CDR1 is SGHRS and CDR2 is YFSETQ in the germline V gene. The CDR3 runs 15 residues. CDR3 in DNA: TGCGCCAGCAGCCCCCTGACGGGAGATAGAAACATTCAGTACTTC. This codes for CASSPLTGDRNIQYF. The full variable domain, in which reference TRBV5-1 and TRBJ2-4 provide the parts outside the CDR3, is KAGVTQTPRYLIKTRGQQVTLSCSPISGHRSVSWYQQTPGQGLQFLFEYFSETQRNKGNFPGRFSGRQFSNSRSEMNVSTLELGDSALYLCASSPLTGDRNIQYFGAGTRLSVL.

This chain uses TRBV9 with TRBJ1-2; 7 bases agree with TRBD1. The germline CDR1 and CDR2 sequences are SGDLS and YYNGEE. The CDR3 consists of 13 residues. V shed 0 bases, J shed 7 bases, and the junction held 3 bases outside the gene matches. CDR3 region: CASSVGGGFGYTF. In nucleotides, the CDR3 is TGTGCCAGCAGCGTAGGAGGGGGCTTTGGCTACACCTTC.